Each of the 8 T cell receptor beta chains below was sequenced from the same sample in a study of OX40 agonist ivuxolimab in advanced cancers. Sequenced by immunoSEQ multiplex PCR; TCRdb stores in-frame clones only, minus some. The table has 100,000 to 140,000 clones, approximately 90% seen once; the top ten hold roughly 1.3%. This material consisted of CD4+ or CD8+ T cells sorted from blood, taken in a trial of the OX40 agonist ivuxolimab. Receptors originate from an adult with an advanced solid tumor such as melanoma, head and neck, liver or kidney cancer.

The chain combines TRBV27 with TRBJ2-7; 10 bases are shared with TRBD2. CDR3 length: 15 residues. CDR1 MNHEY and CDR2 SMNVEV come from the germline V gene (reference sequence). After removal of 6 bases from V and 2 bases from J, the junction contained 7 bases not matched to a gene. CDR3 coding DNA: TGTGCCAGCAGCTTAGCGGGAGGAACCCCCTACGAGCAGTACTTC. Its translation is CASSLAGGTPYEQYF.

The gene calls are TRBV25-1 and TRBJ2-3, with no clear D. The V gene's germline CDR1 is MGHDK and CDR2 SYGVNS. Trimming removed 5 bases from V and 2 bases from J, with 2 bases in between. CDR3 length equals 11 residues. CDR3 in amino acids: CASSFTDTQYF. The CDR3 coding sequence is TGTGCCAGCAGTTTCACAGATACGCAGTATTTT.

The rearrangement joins TRBV5-8 to TRBJ2-7, with D possibly TRBD1 on 5 matching bases. The V end lost 2 bases, the J end lost 4 bases, and 10 bases lay between the germline ends. Per germline, CDR1 SGHTS and CDR2 YDEGEE. The CDR3 runs to 13 residues. The CDR3 DNA sequence: TGTGCCAGCAGCTTTGACAGATTGTACGAGCAGTACTTC. It translates to CASSFDRLYEQYF.

The J gene is TRBJ1-4, the V gene TRBV28; tentatively, D is TRBD1 (6 bases). Germline assignment: CDR1 MDHEN and CDR2 SYDVKM. V gave up 5 bases and J gave up 5 bases, with 15 bases separating them. The CDR3 is 15 amino acids. CDR3: CASSPGGGRNEKLFF. The CDR3 DNA follows: TGTGCCAGCAGTCCCGGGGGGGGCCGAAATGAAAAACTGTTTTTT.

This chain joins TRBV5-1 and TRBJ2-7; D is undetermined. Per germline, CDR1 SGHRS and CDR2 YFSETQ. This CDR3 region has 12 residues. Trimming took off 0 bases at V and 6 bases at J, with 7 bases between the two ends. The CDR3 nucleotides read TGCGCCAGCAGCTTGGGAGCCGGCGAGCAGTACTTC. This codes for CASSLGAGEQYF. The variable domain in full, with the rest retrieved from reference TRBV5-1 and TRBJ2-7, is KAGVTQTPRYLIKTRGQQVTLSCSPISGHRSVSWYQQTPGQGLQFLFEYFSETQRNKGNFPGRFSGRQFSNSRSEMNVSTLELGDSALYLCASSLGAGEQYFGPGTRLTVT.

The V and J genes are TRBV4-3 and TRBJ2-2; TRBD2 agrees at 8 bases. Unmatched junction bases numbered 9, after V lost 0 bases and J lost 3 bases. The CDR3 is 18 amino acids. Germline-derived CDR1 and CDR2 are LGHNA and YSLEER. The CDR3 DNA is TGCGCCAGCAGCCAAGATCTAGGACTAGCTGGGCACACCGGGGAGCTGTTTTTT. Amino acids: CASSQDLGLAGHTGELFF.

This chain joins TRBV13 and TRBJ2-2, with 8 bases that match TRBD1. J gave up 6 bases and V 5 bases, and 14 bases lay outside the gene matches. This CDR3 spans 17 amino acids. Germline lookup yields CDR1 PRHDT and CDR2 FYEKMQ (reference sequence). CDR3 sequence: CASSPETGAPHSGELFF. The CDR3 DNA is TGTGCCAGCAGCCCAGAGACAGGGGCCCCCCATTCCGGGGAGCTGTTTTTT.

CDR3 nucleotides: TGTGCCACCAGCAGAGATTACAGGGGCTGGGAGAACACTGAAGCTTTCTTT. As protein: CATSRDYRGWENTEAFF. The chain recombines TRBV15 with TRBJ1-1, with 7 bases matching TRBD1. CDR3 length equals 17 residues. V was pared by 0 bases and J by 1 base, with 8 bases of the junction left unmatched. Germline assignment: CDR1 LNHNV and CDR2 YYDKDF (reference sequence).